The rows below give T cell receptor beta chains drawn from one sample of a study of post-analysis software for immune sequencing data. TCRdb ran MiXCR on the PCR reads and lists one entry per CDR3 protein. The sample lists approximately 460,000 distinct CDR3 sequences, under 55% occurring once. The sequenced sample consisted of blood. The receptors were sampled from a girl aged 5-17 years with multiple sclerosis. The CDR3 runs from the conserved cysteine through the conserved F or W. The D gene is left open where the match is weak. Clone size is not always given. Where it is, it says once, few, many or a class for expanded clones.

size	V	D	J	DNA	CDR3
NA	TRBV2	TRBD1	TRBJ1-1	TGTGCCAGCCGGGGACAGGGACTACGGAACACTGAAGCTTTCTTT	CASRGQGLRNTEAFF
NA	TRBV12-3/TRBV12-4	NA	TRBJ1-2	TGTGCCAGCAGTCCAGGATCCATCCAAAATGGCTACACCTTC	CASSPGSIQNGYTF
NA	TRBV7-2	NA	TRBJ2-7	TGTGCCAGCAGCCGAACGATACAAGTCCACGAGCAGTACTTC	CASSRTIQVHEQYF
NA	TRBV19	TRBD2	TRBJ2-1	TGTGCCAGTAGTCGGGGCGGGAGAACCTCCAATGAGCAGTTCTTC	CASSRGGRTSNEQFF
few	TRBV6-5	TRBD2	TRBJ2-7	TGTGCCAGCAGTTACGGGACTAGCGGTTCCCACGAGCAGTACTTC	CASSYGTSGSHEQYF
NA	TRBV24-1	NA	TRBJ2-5	TGTGCCACCAGTGTGGGAGGATTTGGAGAGACCCAGTACTTC	CATSVGGFGETQYF
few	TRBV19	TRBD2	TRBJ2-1	TGTGCCAGTAGCACATTAGGGACTAGCGGGACAAATGAGCAGTTCTTC	CASSTLGTSGTNEQFF
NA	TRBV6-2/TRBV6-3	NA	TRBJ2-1	TGTGCCAGCAGTTACCAGGGGAATAACAATGAGCAGTTCTTC	CASSYQGNNNEQFF
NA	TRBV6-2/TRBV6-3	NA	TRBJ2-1	TGTGCCAGCACTCCCGGGGATCGGTACAATGAGCAGTTCTTC	CASTPGDRYNEQFF
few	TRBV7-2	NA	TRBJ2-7	TGTGCCAGCAGCTTTAGCGAACCCTACGAGCAGTACTTC	CASSFSEPYEQYF
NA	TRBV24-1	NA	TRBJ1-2	TGTGCCACCAGTGAGAGAGTCCGCGGGGATGGCTACACCTTC	CATSERVRGDGYTF
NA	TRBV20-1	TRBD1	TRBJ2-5	TGCAGTGCTAGAGCGGTACAGGGGCAAGAGACCCAGTACTTC	CSARAVQGQETQYF
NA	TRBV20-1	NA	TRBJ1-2	TGCAGTGCGGACGGACAGAGCTATGGCTACACCTTC	CSADGQSYGYTF
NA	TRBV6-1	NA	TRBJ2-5	TGTGCCAGCAAAGGGATGGAGACCCAGTACTTC	CASKGMETQYF
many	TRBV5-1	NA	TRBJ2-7	TGTGCCAGCAGCTTAGTAGGGGGGGACGAGCAGTACTTC	CASSLVGGDEQYF
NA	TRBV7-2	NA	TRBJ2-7	TGTGCCAGCAGGTGGGGCGGGGGCCCCTACGAGCAGTACTTC	CASRWGGGPYEQYF
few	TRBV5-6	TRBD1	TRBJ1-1	TGTGCCAGCAGCGACAGGGATTGGAAGAACACTGAAGCTTTCTTT	CASSDRDWKNTEAFF
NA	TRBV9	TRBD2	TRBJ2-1	TGTGCCAGCAGCGTAGCAAGGGGACTAGCGGCGTTCAATGAGCAGTTCTTC	CASSVARGLAAFNEQFF
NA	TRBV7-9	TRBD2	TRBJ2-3	TGTGCCAGCGTAGGGCGGGAGAGCGCAGATACGCAGTATTTT	CASVGRESADTQYF
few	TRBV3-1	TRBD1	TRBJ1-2	TGTGCCAGCAGCCAAGAGTTCGACAGGGTAAGGTTCAGGAATGGCTACACCTTC	CASSQEFDRVRFRNGYTF
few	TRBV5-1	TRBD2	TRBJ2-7	TGCGCCAGCAGCGACCTAGCGGGCCCTGGGTCCTACGAGCAGTACTTC	CASSDLAGPGSYEQYF
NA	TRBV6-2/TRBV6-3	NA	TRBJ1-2	TGTGCCACCAAGAGGCAGGACAACTATGGCTACACCTTC	CATKRQDNYGYTF
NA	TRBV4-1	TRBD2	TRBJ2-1	TGCGCCAGCAGCCAAGATCTCGGTAGCGGGAGGGCCGGCTCAGGGCAGTTCTTC	CASSQDLGSGRAGSGQFF
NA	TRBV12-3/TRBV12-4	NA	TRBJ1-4	TGTGCCAGCAGTATGTCGGATCTTTGGGGACTGTTTTTT	CASSMSDLWGLFF
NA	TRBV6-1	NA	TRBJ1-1	TGTGCCAGCAGTGTGGGGGCTACAGGGTACACTGAAGCTTTCTTT	CASSVGATGYTEAFF
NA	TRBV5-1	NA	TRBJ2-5	TGCGCCAGCAGCTTTAGGTTCATGGAGACCCAGTACTTC	CASSFRFMETQYF
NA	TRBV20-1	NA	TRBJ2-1	TGCAGTGCTCAGGTGGCTAGCGACACCTACAATGAGCAGTTCTTC	CSAQVASDTYNEQFF
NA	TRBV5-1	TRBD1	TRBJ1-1	TGCGCCGGCAGCGCATGGACAGGGGTGAACACTGAAGCTTTCTTT	CAGSAWTGVNTEAFF
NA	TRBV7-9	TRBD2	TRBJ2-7	TGTGCCAGCAGCCCCCCCATGCGGGAGGGCTACGAGCAGTACTTC	CASSPPMREGYEQYF
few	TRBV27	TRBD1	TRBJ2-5	TGTGCCAGCACCACTCCGGGACAGCAAGAGACCCAGTACTTC	CASTTPGQQETQYF
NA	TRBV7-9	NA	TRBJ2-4	TGTGCCAGCAGCTTAGAAGGGAATCTCAAAAACATTCAGTACTTC	CASSLEGNLKNIQYF
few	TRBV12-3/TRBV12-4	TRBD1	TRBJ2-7	TGTGCCAGCAAGGGGACAGGGTCCCACGAGCAGTACTTC	CASKGTGSHEQYF
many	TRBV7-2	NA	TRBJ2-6	TGTGCCAGCAGCTTAGGGGTGACTGGGGCCAACGTCCTGACTTTC	CASSLGVTGANVLTF
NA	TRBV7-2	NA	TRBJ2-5	TGTGCCAGCAGCCCCCTGTCGAAGGGCCGCGAGACCCAGTACTTC	CASSPLSKGRETQYF
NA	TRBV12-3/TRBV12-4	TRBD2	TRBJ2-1	TGTGCCAGCACCTGGGGGCTAGCGGGAGCTGAGAACAATGAGCAGTTCTTC	CASTWGLAGAENNEQFF
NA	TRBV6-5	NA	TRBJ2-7	TGTGTCAGCAGCACCGAATACGAGCAGTACTTC	CVSSTEYEQYF
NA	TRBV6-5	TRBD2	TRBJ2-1	TGTGCCAGCAGTTACACCCGGGACTACTACAATGAGCAGTTCTTC	CASSYTRDYYNEQFF
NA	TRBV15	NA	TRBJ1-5	TGTGCCACCACAGACAGGCCAAATCAGCCCCAGCATTTT	CATTDRPNQPQHF
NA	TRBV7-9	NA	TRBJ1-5	TGTGCCAGCAGCTTAGGAGAGGGCGGCAATCAGCCCCAGCATTTT	CASSLGEGGNQPQHF
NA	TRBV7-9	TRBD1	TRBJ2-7	TGTGCCAGCAGCACAGACAGGGGGTACGAGCAGTACTTC	CASSTDRGYEQYF
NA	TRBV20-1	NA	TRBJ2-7	TGCAGTGCCGTGCAGACCTACGAGCAGTACTTC	CSAVQTYEQYF
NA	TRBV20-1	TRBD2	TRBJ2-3	TGCAGTGCTAGTGTGGCCCTAGCGGACACAGATACGCAGTATTTT	CSASVALADTDTQYF
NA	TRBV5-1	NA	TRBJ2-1	TGCGCCAGCAGCGAGAGTGGTTCCAATGAGCAGTTCTTC	CASSESGSNEQFF
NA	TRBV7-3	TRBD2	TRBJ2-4	TGTGCCAGCAGCTCAGACGGACTAGCGGGCGTTCAGTACTTC	CASSSDGLAGVQYF
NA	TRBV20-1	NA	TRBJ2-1	TGCAGTGCTACCGGAATTCCGGCGGCCAATGAGCAGTTCTTC	CSATGIPAANEQFF
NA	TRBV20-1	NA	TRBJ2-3	TGCAGTGGCCGCTGGGGGGATACGCAGTATTTT	CSGRWGDTQYF
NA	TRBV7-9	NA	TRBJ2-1	TGTGCCAGCTCCACCTGGGATGAGCAGTTCTTC	CASSTWDEQFF
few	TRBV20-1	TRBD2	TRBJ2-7	TGCAGTGCTAACCCCTCGCCCGGGACTAGCGGGAGAACGACCTACGAGCAGTACTTC	CSANPSPGTSGRTTYEQYF
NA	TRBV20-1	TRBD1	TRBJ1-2	TGCAGTGCTGGGACAGGGAAGAACTATGGCTACACCTTC	CSAGTGKNYGYTF
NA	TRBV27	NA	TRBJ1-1	TGTGCCAGCAGGATGTGGGTGGAGAACACTGAAGCTTTCTTT	CASRMWVENTEAFF
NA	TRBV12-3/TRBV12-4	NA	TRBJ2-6	TGTGCCAGCAGGGGGGCAGGCAGTCCCAACGTCCTGACTTTC	CASRGAGSPNVLTF
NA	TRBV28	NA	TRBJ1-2	TGTGCCAGCAGTTCCGGGACGGAGGAGGACTACACCTTC	CASSSGTEEDYTF
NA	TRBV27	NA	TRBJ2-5	TGTGCCAGCAGCACTCGCCGGGACGGACAAGAGACCCAGTACTTC	CASSTRRDGQETQYF
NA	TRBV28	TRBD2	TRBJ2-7	TGTGCCAGCAGTCCCAGCGGGAGGGGCTGGTCGAACGAGCAGTACTTC	CASSPSGRGWSNEQYF